Sequencing of this T cell receptor (beta chain) was carried out in a study of cytomegalovirus exposure and HLA in healthy donors. The CDR3 loop spans 15 amino acids. V lost 0 bases and J lost 8, with 13 bases in between. Germline values: CDR1 LGHNA, CDR2 YNFKEQ. PCR employed 60 Vbeta and 13 Jbeta primers. Using immunoSEQ multiplex PCR, the repertoire was profiled, and TCRdb retains in-frame clones only, with some absent. The repertoire consists of about 130,000 clones, with around 83% occurring once and the leading ten covering 1%. Input material: PBMCs. This chain joins TRBV4-2 and TRBJ1-4; D might be TRBD1 (5 bases). The TCR comes from a human donor in good health. This CDR3 reads CASSQDSEGWEKLFF. The DNA of the CDR3 is TGTGCCAGCAGCCAAGATTCGGAGGGGTGGGAAAAACTGTTTTTT.